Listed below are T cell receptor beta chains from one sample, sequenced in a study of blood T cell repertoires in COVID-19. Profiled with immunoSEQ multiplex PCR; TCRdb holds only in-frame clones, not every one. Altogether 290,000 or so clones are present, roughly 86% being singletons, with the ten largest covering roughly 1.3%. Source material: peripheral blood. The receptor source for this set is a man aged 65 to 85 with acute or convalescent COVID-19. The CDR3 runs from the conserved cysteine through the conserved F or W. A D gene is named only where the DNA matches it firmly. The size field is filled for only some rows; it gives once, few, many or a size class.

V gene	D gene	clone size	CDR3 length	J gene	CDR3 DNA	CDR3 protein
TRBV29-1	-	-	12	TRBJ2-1	TGCAGCGTAGGGGACTCTTACAATGAGCAGTTCTTC	CSVGDSYNEQFF
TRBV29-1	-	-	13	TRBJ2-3	TGCAGCGTTGGGCGAGGAGTCACAGATACGCAGTATTTT	CSVGRGVTDTQYF
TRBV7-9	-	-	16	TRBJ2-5	TGTGCCAGCACCCCGGGGAGGGGGAATAAGGAAGAGACCCAGTACTTC	CASTPGRGNKEETQYF
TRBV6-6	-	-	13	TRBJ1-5	TGTGCCAGCAGTTACGCTACCGGGCAGCCCCAGCATTTT	CASSYATGQPQHF
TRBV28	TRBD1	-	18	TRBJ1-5	TGTGCCAGCTGGGAAATCCGGGACAGGGGCTTTAGCAATCAGCCCCAGCATTTT	CASWEIRDRGFSNQPQHF
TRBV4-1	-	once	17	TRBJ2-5	TGCGCCAGCAGCCAAGAAATCGGGGTCATAGGGCGGGAGACCCAGTACTTC	CASSQEIGVIGRETQYF
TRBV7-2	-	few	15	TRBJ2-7	TGTGCCAGCAGCTTAGTGGCAGGGCCATCCTACGAGCAGTACTTC	CASSLVAGPSYEQYF
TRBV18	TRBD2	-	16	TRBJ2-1	TGTGCCAGCTCACCACCCGTAGCGGGGGGGGGACTGGAGCAGTTCTTC	CASSPPVAGGGLEQFF
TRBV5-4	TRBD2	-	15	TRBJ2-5	TGTGCCAGCAGCGTTAGCGGGGGGGCCCTGAAGACCCAGTACTTC	CASSVSGGALKTQYF
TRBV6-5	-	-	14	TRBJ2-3	TGTGCCAGCAGAACTAGTCCATCTGCGGATACGCAGTATTTT	CASRTSPSADTQYF
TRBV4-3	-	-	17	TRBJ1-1	TGCGCCAGCAGCCATTACTACCAGGGCGGCGGGGGCACTGAAGCTTTCTTT	CASSHYYQGGGGTEAFF
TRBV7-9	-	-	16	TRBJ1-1	TGTGCCAGCAGCTTGGCACGCGGTTTGGGAGACACTGAAGCTTTCTTT	CASSLARGLGDTEAFF
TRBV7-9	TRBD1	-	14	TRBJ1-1	TGTGCCAGCAGCCTCGGGACAGCGAACACTGAAGCTTTCTTT	CASSLGTANTEAFF
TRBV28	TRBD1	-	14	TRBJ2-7	TGTGCCAGCAGTCTGGGAAACAGGGGTGGTGAGCAGTACTTC	CASSLGNRGGEQYF
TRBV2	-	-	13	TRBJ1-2	TGTGCCAGCAGTGAAGCAGGGAGGTATGGCTACACCTTC	CASSEAGRYGYTF
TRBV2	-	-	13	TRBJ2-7	TGTGCCAGCAGTTTACAGTTATCCTACGAGCAGTACTTC	CASSLQLSYEQYF
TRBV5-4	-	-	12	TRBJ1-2	TGTGCCAGCAACACAGATAACTATGGCTACACCTTC	CASNTDNYGYTF
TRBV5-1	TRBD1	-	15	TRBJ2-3	TGCGCCAGCGCAACCGGACAGGGAATTCGAGATACGCAGTATTTT	CASATGQGIRDTQYF
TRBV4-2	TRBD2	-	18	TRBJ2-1	TGTGCCAGCAGCCAAGGTCTAGCGGGATTCTATTTGTCGAATGAGCAGTTCTTC	CASSQGLAGFYLSNEQFF
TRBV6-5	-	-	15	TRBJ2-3	TGTGCCAGCAGCTCCCCTAGAGGAGGCACAGATACGCAGTATTTT	CASSSPRGGTDTQYF
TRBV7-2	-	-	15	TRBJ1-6	TGTGCCAGCAGCGACTTGGTGGGGGCTAATTCACCCCTCCACTTT	CASSDLVGANSPLHF
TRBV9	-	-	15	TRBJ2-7	TGTGCCAGCAGCGTAGGGCCGACGGAGTCCTACGAGCAGTACTTC	CASSVGPTESYEQYF
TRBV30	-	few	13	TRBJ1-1	TGTGCCTGGAGTTACCAGGGGAACACTGAAGCTTTCTTT	CAWSYQGNTEAFF
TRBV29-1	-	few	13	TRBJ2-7	TGCAGCGTTGAATCCAGGGGCGGATACGAGCAGTACTTC	CSVESRGGYEQYF
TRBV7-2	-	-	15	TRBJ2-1	TGTGCCAGCACCCGCTTGGGGCTCTCCTACAATGAGCAGTTCTTC	CASTRLGLSYNEQFF
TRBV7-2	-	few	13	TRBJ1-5	TGTGCCAGCAGCTCGTATAGCAATCAGCCCCAGCATTTT	CASSSYSNQPQHF
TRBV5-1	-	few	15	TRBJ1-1	TGCGCCAGCAGCTCCCCCTCAGCAGGAAGCACTGAAGCTTTCTTT	CASSSPSAGSTEAFF
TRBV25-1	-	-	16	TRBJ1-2	TGTGCCAGCAGTGACGTTGGCCATCGACAAAGTCGGGGCTACACCTTC	CASSDVGHRQSRGYTF
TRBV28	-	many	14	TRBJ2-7	TGTGCCAGCAGTTTATGGGGCAACTCCTACGAGCAGTACTTC	CASSLWGNSYEQYF
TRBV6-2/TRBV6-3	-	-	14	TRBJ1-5	TGTGCCAGCAGCCCTACTAATAGCAATCAGCCCCAGCATTTT	CASSPTNSNQPQHF
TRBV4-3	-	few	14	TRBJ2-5	TGCGCCAGCAGCCAAGAACAGGGATGGGAGACCCAGTACTTC	CASSQEQGWETQYF
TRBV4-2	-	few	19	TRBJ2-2	TGTGCCAGCAGCCAACCCCCTGGTAGAGCGGAGCTGAACACCGGGGAGCTGTTTTTT	CASSQPPGRAELNTGELFF
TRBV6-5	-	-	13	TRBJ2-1	TGTGCCACCGGGACACCCATCTACAATGAGCAGTTCTTC	CATGTPIYNEQFF
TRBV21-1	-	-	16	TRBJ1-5	TGTGCCAGCAGCAATGGGACAGGGGATAGCAATCAGCCCCAGCATTTT	CASSNGTGDSNQPQHF
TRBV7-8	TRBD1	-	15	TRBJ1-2	TGTGCCAGCAGCCCAGGGACAGGGGGTAACTATGGCTACACCTTC	CASSPGTGGNYGYTF
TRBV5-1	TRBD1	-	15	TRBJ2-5	TGCGCCAGCAGCTTCCGGGACAGGGGAAAAGAGACCCAGTACTTC	CASSFRDRGKETQYF
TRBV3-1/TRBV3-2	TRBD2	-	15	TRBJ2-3	TGTGCCAGCAGCAGGCGGGAGGGCCAAGGAGATACGCAGTATTTT	CASSRREGQGDTQYF
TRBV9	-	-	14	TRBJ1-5	TGTGCCAGCAGCCCCTACAGGGAAGATCAGCCCCAGCATTTT	CASSPYREDQPQHF
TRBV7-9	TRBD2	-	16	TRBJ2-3	TGTGCCAGCAGCCGAACCGGCGGGAGGGGAACAGATACGCAGTATTTT	CASSRTGGRGTDTQYF
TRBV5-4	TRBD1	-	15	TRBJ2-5	TGTGCCAGCAGCACCGGGACAGGGGGCAGGGAGACCCAGTACTTC	CASSTGTGGRETQYF
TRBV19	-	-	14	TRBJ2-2	TGTGCCAGTAGGGGCAGCCCGAACACCGGGGAGCTGTTTTTT	CASRGSPNTGELFF